The clone carrying this T cell receptor beta chain is a singleton in its sample. What it binds is not known. This record comes from a study of cytomegalovirus exposure and HLA in healthy donors. The germline gives CDR1 SGHDT, CDR2 YYEEEE. Losses at the gene ends were 5 bases for V and 3 bases for J; bases not matched to a gene: 6. CDR3 length: 15 amino acids. Primers included in the PCR were 60 Vbeta and 13 Jbeta primers. Profiling relied on immunoSEQ multiplex PCR, and the TCRdb table lists in-frame clones only, not all of them. The data hold roughly 200,000 clones, with 65% to 80% observed a single time. Notes on the study in general: TRBV6-2, TRBV6-3 and some other V segments were excluded as indistinguishable.

The chain carries TRBV5-6 and TRBJ1-4; 8 bases agree with TRBD1. Sequences were obtained from PBMCs. This sequence originates from a middle-aged man in good health and CMV-seronegative. CDR3 loop: CASRGQGLANEKLFF. DNA for the CDR3: TGTGCCAGCAGAGGACAGGGTTTGGCTAATGAAAAACTGTTTTTT.